The entry below describes one TCR beta chain. Its target is unknown. The data belong to a study of shared clonotypes between healthy human individuals. Study-wide findings and caveats: Clonotype sharing across a handful of donors was observed for roughly 5% of naive CD4 clonotypes.

Some clones are missing from TCRdb's copy, which holds only in-frame ones; the method was immunoSEQ multiplex PCR. The repertoire has about 2 million clones, roughly 95% of them found once; the top ten carry 0.13%. CDR1 is ENHRY, CDR2 SYGVKD, per germline. The CDR3 has 13 amino acids. V was shortened by 4 bases and J by 3 bases, with 7 bases between the two germline ends. Sequenced sample: naive CD4+ T cells sorted from blood. As for subset: CD45RA+ positively selected. This sequence was found in a man between 18 and 35 years old in good health. V is TRBV10-3 and J is TRBJ1-3; D may be TRBD1 (5 bases). The chain's CDR3 is CAISARVGNTIYF. The CDR3 DNA reads TGTGCCATCAGTGCCAGGGTTGGAAACACCATATATTTT.